This is a list of T cell receptor beta chains from one sample in a study of blood T cell repertoires in COVID-19. TCRdb's copy holds only in-frame clones and misses some; the assay was immunoSEQ multiplex PCR. The data hold around 80,000 clones, with more than 65% observed a single time. Sequenced: peripheral blood. The receptors shown here come from an elderly man with acute or convalescent COVID-19. CDR3s include the opening cysteine and the closing phenylalanine or tryptophan. Fields, in order: J gene, V gene, clone size, D gene, CDR3 DNA, CDR3 protein. D genes are given only for firm matches. Rows may omit the clone size; those that give it use once, few, many or a size class.

j_gene: TRBJ1-1; v_gene: TRBV2; abundance: NA; d_gene: TRBD1; CDR3nt: TGTGCCAGCAGGACAGGGGGCCTCACTGAAGCTTTCTTT; CDR3aa: CASRTGGLTEAFF
j_gene: TRBJ1-1; v_gene: TRBV29-1; abundance: NA; d_gene: NA; CDR3nt: TGCAGCGTTGAGCCGGTCCCACTTGAAGCTTTCTTT; CDR3aa: CSVEPVPLEAFF
j_gene: TRBJ2-1; v_gene: TRBV6-5; abundance: NA; d_gene: NA; CDR3nt: TGTGCCAGCAGTTCCCCGGGGACTGTATCCTACAATGAGCAGTTCTTC; CDR3aa: CASSSPGTVSYNEQFF
j_gene: TRBJ2-2; v_gene: TRBV7-3; abundance: NA; d_gene: TRBD1; CDR3nt: TGTGCCAGCGGAACAGGGGACACCGGGGAGCTGTTTTTT; CDR3aa: CASGTGDTGELFF
j_gene: TRBJ2-1; v_gene: TRBV5-6; abundance: few; d_gene: TRBD1; CDR3nt: TGTGCCAGCAGCTATGGGACAGGGCGCTCCTACAATGAGCAGTTCTTC; CDR3aa: CASSYGTGRSYNEQFF
j_gene: TRBJ1-2; v_gene: TRBV7-9; abundance: NA; d_gene: NA; CDR3nt: TGTGCCAGCAGCTTAGAATTGCAGGGGAACGGCTACACCTTC; CDR3aa: CASSLELQGNGYTF
j_gene: TRBJ1-5; v_gene: TRBV3-1/TRBV3-2; abundance: NA; d_gene: NA; CDR3nt: TGTGCCAGCAGCCAATCGGGGGGGGCGAACCAGCCCCAGCATTTT; CDR3aa: CASSQSGGANQPQHF
j_gene: TRBJ2-1; v_gene: TRBV5-1; abundance: NA; d_gene: TRBD2; CDR3nt: TGCGCCAGCAGCTTGGGGACTAGCGGGGCGGATGAGCAGTTCTTC; CDR3aa: CASSLGTSGADEQFF
j_gene: TRBJ2-4; v_gene: TRBV4-2; abundance: NA; d_gene: NA; CDR3nt: TGTGCCAGCAGCCAAGGATTCGGGGTTGTGGCCAAAAACATTCAGTACTTC; CDR3aa: CASSQGFGVVAKNIQYF
j_gene: TRBJ2-7; v_gene: TRBV7-9; abundance: NA; d_gene: NA; CDR3nt: TGTGCCAGCAGCCCAACTTATCAGGGGATTTGGGAGCAGTACTTC; CDR3aa: CASSPTYQGIWEQYF
j_gene: TRBJ1-5; v_gene: TRBV12-3/TRBV12-4; abundance: NA; d_gene: NA; CDR3nt: TGTGCCAGCAGTTTCAGGGCGGATCAGCCCCAGCATTTT; CDR3aa: CASSFRADQPQHF
j_gene: TRBJ1-2; v_gene: TRBV3-1/TRBV3-2; abundance: NA; d_gene: TRBD1; CDR3nt: TGTGCCAGCAGCCGGTATCTTGGACAGGGAGAGAATGGCTACACCTTC; CDR3aa: CASSRYLGQGENGYTF
j_gene: TRBJ1-2; v_gene: TRBV11-2; abundance: NA; d_gene: TRBD1; CDR3nt: TGTGCCAGCAGCTTAGGGGGACAGGGGGCCTTCGGGTACACCTTC; CDR3aa: CASSLGGQGAFGYTF
j_gene: TRBJ1-3; v_gene: TRBV18; abundance: few; d_gene: NA; CDR3nt: TGTGCCAGCTCACCTGAGACAGCCCGACGCTCTGGAAACACCATATATTTT; CDR3aa: CASSPETARRSGNTIYF
j_gene: TRBJ1-5; v_gene: TRBV5-5; abundance: NA; d_gene: NA; CDR3nt: TGTGCCAGCAGCGCGACAGCTAATCAGCCCCAGCATTTT; CDR3aa: CASSATANQPQHF
j_gene: TRBJ2-7; v_gene: TRBV6-1; abundance: NA; d_gene: NA; CDR3nt: TGTGCCAGCAGTGATGGCGGGGGCCATCTCTCCTACGAGCAGTACTTC; CDR3aa: CASSDGGGHLSYEQYF
j_gene: TRBJ1-2; v_gene: TRBV10-2; abundance: once; d_gene: NA; CDR3nt: TGCGCCAGCAGTGAATCCCCCCAGGCTGGCTACACCTTC; CDR3aa: CASSESPQAGYTF
j_gene: TRBJ2-2; v_gene: TRBV5-1; abundance: once; d_gene: NA; CDR3nt: TGCGCCAGCAGCTTGCGGCGGGGTAACACCGGGGAGCTGTTTTTT; CDR3aa: CASSLRRGNTGELFF
j_gene: TRBJ2-3; v_gene: TRBV2; abundance: NA; d_gene: TRBD1; CDR3nt: TGTGCCAGCACGGCAGGGGGCCTCACAGATACGCAGTATTTT; CDR3aa: CASTAGGLTDTQYF
j_gene: TRBJ1-3; v_gene: TRBV21-1; abundance: NA; d_gene: NA; CDR3nt: TGTGCCAGCAGCAAACGACTACAGTCTTTCTCTGGAAACACCATATATTTT; CDR3aa: CASSKRLQSFSGNTIYF
j_gene: TRBJ1-6; v_gene: TRBV2; abundance: NA; d_gene: NA; CDR3nt: TGTGCCAGCAGAGAGAGCTCCTATAATTCACCCCTCCACTTT; CDR3aa: CASRESSYNSPLHF
j_gene: TRBJ2-3; v_gene: TRBV5-5; abundance: NA; d_gene: TRBD1; CDR3nt: TGTGCCAGCAGCGGGACAGGGGGCCAGGCAGATACGCAGTATTTT; CDR3aa: CASSGTGGQADTQYF
j_gene: TRBJ2-5; v_gene: TRBV11-1; abundance: NA; d_gene: TRBD2; CDR3nt: TGTGCCAGCAGCTTCCTAGCGGGGGCTGAGACCCAGTACTTC; CDR3aa: CASSFLAGAETQYF
j_gene: TRBJ2-1; v_gene: TRBV19; abundance: once; d_gene: TRBD2; CDR3nt: TGTGCCAGTACCTCAACGGGGGGGGTCCACAATGAGCAGTTCTTC; CDR3aa: CASTSTGGVHNEQFF
j_gene: TRBJ2-2; v_gene: TRBV10-2; abundance: NA; d_gene: TRBD1; CDR3nt: TGCGCCAGCAGCGCCAACAGGGGGTTCGCCGGGGAGCTGTTTTTT; CDR3aa: CASSANRGFAGELFF
j_gene: TRBJ2-3; v_gene: TRBV7-8; abundance: once; d_gene: TRBD2; CDR3nt: TGTGCCAGCAGCCTGAGAGCGGGGGGAACCACAGATACGCAGTATTTT; CDR3aa: CASSLRAGGTTDTQYF
j_gene: TRBJ2-2; v_gene: TRBV6-5; abundance: NA; d_gene: NA; CDR3nt: TGTGCCACGGGACAGAACACCGGGGAGCTGTTTTTT; CDR3aa: CATGQNTGELFF
j_gene: TRBJ1-1; v_gene: TRBV11-2; abundance: NA; d_gene: TRBD1; CDR3nt: TGTGCCAGCAGCTTAGACAGGGGGAGGTTGGCTTTCTTT; CDR3aa: CASSLDRGRLAFF
j_gene: TRBJ2-1; v_gene: TRBV30; abundance: NA; d_gene: TRBD2; CDR3nt: TGTGCCTGGAGTGTACGGGGGGGCAATGAGCAGTTCTTC; CDR3aa: CAWSVRGGNEQFF
j_gene: TRBJ2-1; v_gene: TRBV5-1; abundance: NA; d_gene: NA; CDR3nt: TGCGCCAGCAGCTTGATAGCTGATGAGCAGTTCTTC; CDR3aa: CASSLIADEQFF
j_gene: TRBJ1-2; v_gene: TRBV29-1; abundance: NA; d_gene: NA; CDR3nt: TGCAGCGTTGTAGGTCCGGGGGCTAACTATGGCTACACCTTC; CDR3aa: CSVVGPGANYGYTF
j_gene: TRBJ1-2; v_gene: TRBV7-9; abundance: NA; d_gene: TRBD1; CDR3nt: TGTGCCAGCAGGCCAAACAGGGGAGCTAACTATGGCTACACCTTC; CDR3aa: CASRPNRGANYGYTF
j_gene: TRBJ1-2; v_gene: TRBV7-2; abundance: many; d_gene: NA; CDR3nt: TGTGCCAGCAGCCCTACCCCTACTGCGGGCTACACCTTC; CDR3aa: CASSPTPTAGYTF